This TCR beta chain was profiled in a study of early T cells in non-severe SARS-CoV-2 infection. This clonotype has a count of ten or more. The germline V gene has CDR1 KGHSH and CDR2 LQKENI. The CDR3 covers 13 residues. Trimming pared 2 bases from V and 1 base from J, leaving 5 bases between. TCRdb independently ran MiXCR on the 5' RACE reads; one entry per CDR3 protein. This sample yields some 49,000 distinct CDR3 sequences, of which approximately 10% are seen a single time; 9.1% belongs to the top ten. The sequencing input was whole blood. The TCR originated in an adult who was a healthcare worker with PCR-confirmed SARS-CoV-2 infection or an uninfected control (not recorded which). The chain couples TRBV18 to TRBJ1-1; D gene uncertain. For the CDR3, the DNA is TGTGCCAGCTCACCATCAGGGAACACTGAAGCTTTCTTT. Protein: CASSPSGNTEAFF.